The rows below give T cell receptor beta chains drawn from one sample of a study of blood T cell repertoires in COVID-19. Measured with immunoSEQ multiplex PCR; TCRdb has only the in-frame clones, and not every one. The table shows approximately 90,000 clones, with roughly 88% occurring only once. The sequencing sample was made of peripheral blood. The receptors were gathered from a man aged 55-75 years with acute or convalescent COVID-19. CDR3s leave out the opening cysteine and the closing phenylalanine or tryptophan. D genes are given only for firm matches.

d_call	j_call	v_call	cdr3_aa
TRBD1	TRBJ2-1	TRBV7-2	ASSLGQGTIGEQF
-	TRBJ1-2	TRBV3-1/TRBV3-2	ASSLAGSDGGYT
TRBD1	TRBJ1-1	TRBV18	ASSPTGARGVSTEAF
-	TRBJ1-6	TRBV18	ASSVDKSSYNSPLH
-	TRBJ1-6	TRBV4-2	ASTSGGPNSPLH
TRBD1	TRBJ2-5	TRBV5-1	ASSPSRDRGAGTQY
TRBD1	TRBJ1-5	TRBV15	ATSNPDRVLQPQH
TRBD2	TRBJ2-5	TRBV5-6	ASTSSGGETQY
-	TRBJ1-2	TRBV14	ASSSVQLGGGYT
-	TRBJ1-5	TRBV19	ASSSTGSNQPQH
TRBD1	TRBJ1-2	TRBV28	ASSLGGQGGPYGYT
-	TRBJ1-2	TRBV6-1	ASSEIGQGGYT
TRBD1	TRBJ2-1	TRBV5-1	ASSLVGPGTGPYNEQF
-	TRBJ1-1	TRBV5-5	ASRGTPNTEAF
TRBD2	TRBJ2-7	TRBV5-1	ASSGGLADLNYEQY
-	TRBJ1-3	TRBV6-5	ASSSPRVRTGNTIY
TRBD2	TRBJ2-1	TRBV3-1/TRBV3-2	ASSYRTSGGDCYNEQF
TRBD1	TRBJ1-1	TRBV3-1/TRBV3-2	ASSLGQGPTF
-	TRBJ1-1	TRBV9	ASTLQQNTEAF
-	TRBJ1-4	TRBV28	ASSPKREVKLF
TRBD1	TRBJ1-6	TRBV2	ASTRGRGENSPLH
-	TRBJ1-1	TRBV28	ASRLQETEAF
TRBD1	TRBJ2-4	TRBV2	ASSERQGEGNIQY
-	TRBJ1-1	TRBV6-5	ASSYQGQGTEAF
TRBD1	TRBJ2-7	TRBV7-3	ASSLGGDSSYEQY
-	TRBJ1-4	TRBV6-6	ASSLITTTNEKLF
TRBD1	TRBJ1-1	TRBV28	ASREQGARHAF
TRBD1	TRBJ1-3	TRBV9	ASSVDGGQISGNTIY
-	TRBJ2-2	TRBV4-2	ASSQDVGGGTGELF
-	TRBJ2-7	TRBV19	ASSPRRGGYEQY
-	TRBJ2-1	TRBV3-1/TRBV3-2	ASSQEGANYNEQF
-	TRBJ1-2	TRBV11-1	ASSTVTGYGYT
TRBD1	TRBJ1-1	TRBV11-2	ASSLELGTGGEAF
TRBD1	TRBJ2-3	TRBV12-3/TRBV12-4	ASRQGYTQY
-	TRBJ1-6	TRBV6-5	ASSYSGGYNSPLH
-	TRBJ1-1	TRBV4-1	ASSQETRRNTEAF
-	TRBJ1-1	TRBV7-9	ASSLRQTQNTEAF
TRBD1	TRBJ1-2	TRBV9	ASSKQGSLNYGYT
-	TRBJ1-2	TRBV4-2	ASSSLGVGGSDYGYT
TRBD1	TRBJ1-2	TRBV12-3/TRBV12-4	ASSLATGSYT
TRBD1	TRBJ2-7	TRBV6-4	ASSQTGDSYEQY
-	TRBJ1-2	TRBV28	ASSINPGQNYGYT
-	TRBJ1-6	TRBV7-6	ASSLEKLGSPLH